This T cell receptor (beta chain) was profiled in a study of blood T cell repertoires in COVID-19. Study in general: COVID-19 samples, acute and convalescent, were from the United States, Italy and Spain.

Original handling: Nucleated cell counts were estimated from reference gene primer amplification. Here immunoSEQ multiplex PCR was the method, and the copy in TCRdb shows in-frame clones only, minus some. V and J calls and clone size are given by that table; D and trimming were obtained from the DNA. The sample contains just over 200,000 clones, around 80% of which appear only once. CDR3 length: 15 residues. What was sequenced was peripheral blood. This rearrangement joins TRBV21-1 to TRBJ2-2; the table's D call of TRBD2 was not tested on the DNA. TRBV21-1 is listed as a pseudogene. The sequence was obtained from a woman in her seventies with acute or convalescent COVID-19. The CDR3 DNA follows: TGTGCCAGCCCCGGAAGACTAGCGTGTACCGGGGAGCTGTTTTTT. Encoded protein: CASPGRLACTGELFF.